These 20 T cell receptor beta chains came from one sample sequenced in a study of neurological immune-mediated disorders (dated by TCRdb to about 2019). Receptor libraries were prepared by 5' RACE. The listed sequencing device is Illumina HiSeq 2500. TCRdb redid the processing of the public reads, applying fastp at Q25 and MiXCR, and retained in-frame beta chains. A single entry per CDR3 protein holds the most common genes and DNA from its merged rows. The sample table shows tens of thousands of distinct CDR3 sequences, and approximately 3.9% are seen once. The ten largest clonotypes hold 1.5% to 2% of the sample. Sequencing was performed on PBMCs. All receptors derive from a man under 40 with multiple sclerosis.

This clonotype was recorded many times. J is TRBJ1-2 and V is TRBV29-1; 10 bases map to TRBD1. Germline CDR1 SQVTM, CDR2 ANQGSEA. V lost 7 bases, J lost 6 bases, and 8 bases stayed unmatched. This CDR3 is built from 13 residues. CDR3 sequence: CSAATGGRDGYTF. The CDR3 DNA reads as TGCAGCGCCGCGACAGGGGGCAGGGATGGCTACACCTTC.

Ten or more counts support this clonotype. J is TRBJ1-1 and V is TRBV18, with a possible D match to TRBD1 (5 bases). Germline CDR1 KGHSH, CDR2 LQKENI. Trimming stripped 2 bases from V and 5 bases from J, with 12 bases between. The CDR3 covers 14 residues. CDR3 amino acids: CASSPTQVRTEAFF. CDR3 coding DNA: TGTGCCAGCTCACCAACACAGGTTCGGACTGAAGCTTTCTTT.

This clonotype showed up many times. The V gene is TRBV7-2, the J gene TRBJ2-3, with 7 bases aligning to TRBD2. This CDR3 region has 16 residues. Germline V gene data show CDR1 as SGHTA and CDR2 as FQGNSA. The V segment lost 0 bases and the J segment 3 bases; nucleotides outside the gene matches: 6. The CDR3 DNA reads TGTGCCAGCAGCTTAGCCGATGTGGGAGGGACAGATACGCAGTATTTT. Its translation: CASSLADVGGTDTQYF.

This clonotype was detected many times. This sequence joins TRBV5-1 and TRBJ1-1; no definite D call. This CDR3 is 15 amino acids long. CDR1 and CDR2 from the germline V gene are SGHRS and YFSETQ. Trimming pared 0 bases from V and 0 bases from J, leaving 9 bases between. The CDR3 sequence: CASSLELQLNTEAFF. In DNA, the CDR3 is TGCGCCAGCAGCTTGGAGCTGCAGTTGAACACTGAAGCTTTCTTT.

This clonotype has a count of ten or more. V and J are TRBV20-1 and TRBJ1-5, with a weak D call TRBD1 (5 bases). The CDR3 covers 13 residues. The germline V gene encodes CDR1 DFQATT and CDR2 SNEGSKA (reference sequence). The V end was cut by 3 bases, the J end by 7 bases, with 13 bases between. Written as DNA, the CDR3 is TGCAGTGCTAGCACTACGGGGGACCAGCCCCAGCATTTT. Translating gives CSASTTGDQPQHF.

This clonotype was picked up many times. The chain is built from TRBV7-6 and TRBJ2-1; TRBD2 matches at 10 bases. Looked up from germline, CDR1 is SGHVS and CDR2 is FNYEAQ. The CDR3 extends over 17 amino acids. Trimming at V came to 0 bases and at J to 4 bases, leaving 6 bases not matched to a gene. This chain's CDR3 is CASSLASGGGRYNEQFF. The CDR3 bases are TGTGCCAGCAGCTTAGCGAGCGGGGGGGGGAGATACAATGAGCAGTTCTTC.

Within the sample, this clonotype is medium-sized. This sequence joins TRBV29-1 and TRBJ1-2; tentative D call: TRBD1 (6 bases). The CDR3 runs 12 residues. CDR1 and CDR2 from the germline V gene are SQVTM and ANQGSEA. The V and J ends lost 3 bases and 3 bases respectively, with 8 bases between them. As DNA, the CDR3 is TGCAGCGTTGATGAGGGGGACTATGGCTACACCTTC. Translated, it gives CSVDEGDYGYTF.

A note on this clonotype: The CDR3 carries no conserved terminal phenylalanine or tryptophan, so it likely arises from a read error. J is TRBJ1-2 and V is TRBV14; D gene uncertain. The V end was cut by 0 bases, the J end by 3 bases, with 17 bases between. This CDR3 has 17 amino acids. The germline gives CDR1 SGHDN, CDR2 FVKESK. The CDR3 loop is CASSQDKGSLPDYGYTS. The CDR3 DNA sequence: TGTGCCAGCAGCCAAGATAAAGGCTCTCTACCTGACTATGGCTACACCTCC.

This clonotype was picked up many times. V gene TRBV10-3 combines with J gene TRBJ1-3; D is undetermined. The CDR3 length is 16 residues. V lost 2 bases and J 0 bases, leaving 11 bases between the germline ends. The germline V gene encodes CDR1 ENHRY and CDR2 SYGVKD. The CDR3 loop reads CAISEVHSSSGNTIYF. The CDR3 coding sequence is TGTGCCATCAGTGAGGTTCACAGCTCCTCTGGAAACACCATATATTTT.

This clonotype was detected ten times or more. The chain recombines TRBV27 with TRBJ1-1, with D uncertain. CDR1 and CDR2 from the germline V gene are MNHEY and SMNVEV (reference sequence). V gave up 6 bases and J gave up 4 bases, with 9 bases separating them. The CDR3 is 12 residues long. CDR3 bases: TGTGCCAGCAGCTCCAAGGGCACTGAAGCTTTCTTT. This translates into CASSSKGTEAFF.

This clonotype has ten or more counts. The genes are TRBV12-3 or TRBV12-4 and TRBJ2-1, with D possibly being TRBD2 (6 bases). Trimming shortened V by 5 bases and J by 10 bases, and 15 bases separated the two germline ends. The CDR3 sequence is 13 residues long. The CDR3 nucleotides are TGTGCCAGCAGTAAGGGAGGCCCCTCAGAGCAGTTCTTC. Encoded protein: CASSKGGPSEQFF.

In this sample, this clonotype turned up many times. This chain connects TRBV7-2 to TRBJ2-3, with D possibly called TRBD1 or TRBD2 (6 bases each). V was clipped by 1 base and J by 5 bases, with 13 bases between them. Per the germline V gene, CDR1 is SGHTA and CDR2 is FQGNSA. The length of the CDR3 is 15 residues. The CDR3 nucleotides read TGTGCCAGCAGCTTAGGTGGGGGGCCTGGAGATACGCAGTATTTT. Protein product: CASSLGGGPGDTQYF.

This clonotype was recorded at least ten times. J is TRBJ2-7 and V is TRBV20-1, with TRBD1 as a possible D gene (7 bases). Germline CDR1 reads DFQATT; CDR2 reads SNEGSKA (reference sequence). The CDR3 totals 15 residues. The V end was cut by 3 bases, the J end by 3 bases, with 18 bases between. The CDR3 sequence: CSASGGGRAIYEQYF. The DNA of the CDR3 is TGCAGTGCTAGTGGAGGGGGCCGCGCCATCTACGAGCAGTACTTC.

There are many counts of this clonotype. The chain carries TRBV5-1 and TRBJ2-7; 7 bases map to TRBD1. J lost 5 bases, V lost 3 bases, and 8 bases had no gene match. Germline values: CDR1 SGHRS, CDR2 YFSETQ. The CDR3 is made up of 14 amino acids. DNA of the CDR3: TGCGCCAGCAGCTCCGCGCGACAGGGCGACGAGCAGTACTTC. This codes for CASSSARQGDEQYF. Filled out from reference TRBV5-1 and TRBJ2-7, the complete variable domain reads KAGVTQTPRYLIKTRGQQVTLSCSPISGHRSVSWYQQTPGQGLQFLFEYFSETQRNKGNFPGRFSGRQFSNSRSEMNVSTLELGDSALYLCASSSARQGDEQYFGPGTRLTVT.

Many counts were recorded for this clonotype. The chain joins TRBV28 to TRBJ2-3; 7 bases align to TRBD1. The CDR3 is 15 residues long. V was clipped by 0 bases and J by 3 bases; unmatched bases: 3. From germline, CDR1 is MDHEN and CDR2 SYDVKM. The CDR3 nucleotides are TGTGCCAGCAGTTTATGGTACAGGGGAACAGATACGCAGTATTTT. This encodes CASSLWYRGTDTQYF. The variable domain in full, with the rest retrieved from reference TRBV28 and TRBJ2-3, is DVKVTQSSRYLVKRTGEKVFLECVQDMDHENMFWYRQDPGLGLRLIYFSYDVKMKEKGDIPEGYSVSREKKERFSLILESASTNQTSMYLCASSLWYRGTDTQYFGPGTRLTVL.

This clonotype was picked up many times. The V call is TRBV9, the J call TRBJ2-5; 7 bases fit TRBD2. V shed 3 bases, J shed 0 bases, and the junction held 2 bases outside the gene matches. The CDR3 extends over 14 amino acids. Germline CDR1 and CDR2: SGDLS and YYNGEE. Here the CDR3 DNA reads TGTGCCAGCAGCGGGGGGGGGTACCAAGAGACCCAGTACTTC. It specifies CASSGGGYQETQYF. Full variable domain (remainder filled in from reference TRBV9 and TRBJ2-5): DSGVTQTPKHLITATGQRVTLRCSPRSGDLSVYWYQQSLDQGLQFLIQYYNGEERAKGNILERFSAQQFPDLHSELNLSSLELGDSALYFCASSGGGYQETQYFGPGTRLLVL.

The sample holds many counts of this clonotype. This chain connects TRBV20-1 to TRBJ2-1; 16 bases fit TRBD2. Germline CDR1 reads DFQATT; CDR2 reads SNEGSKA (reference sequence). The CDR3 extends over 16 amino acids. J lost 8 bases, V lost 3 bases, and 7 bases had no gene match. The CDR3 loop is CSARGGTSGRVDEQFF. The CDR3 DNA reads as TGCAGTGCTAGGGGAGGGACTAGCGGGAGGGTAGATGAGCAGTTCTTC.

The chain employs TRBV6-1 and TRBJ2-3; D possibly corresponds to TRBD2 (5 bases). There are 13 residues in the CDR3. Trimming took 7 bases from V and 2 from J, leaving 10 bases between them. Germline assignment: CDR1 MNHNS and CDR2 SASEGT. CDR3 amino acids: CASTEGNTDTQYF. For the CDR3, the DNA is TGTGCCAGCACTGAGGGTAACACAGATACGCAGTATTTT.

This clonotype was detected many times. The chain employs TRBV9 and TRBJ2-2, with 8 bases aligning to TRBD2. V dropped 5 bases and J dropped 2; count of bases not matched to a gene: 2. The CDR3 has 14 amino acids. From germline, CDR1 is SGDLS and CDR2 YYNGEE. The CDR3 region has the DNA TGTGCCAGCAGAGCGGGAGTAAACACCGGGGAGCTGTTTTTT. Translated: CASRAGVNTGELFF.

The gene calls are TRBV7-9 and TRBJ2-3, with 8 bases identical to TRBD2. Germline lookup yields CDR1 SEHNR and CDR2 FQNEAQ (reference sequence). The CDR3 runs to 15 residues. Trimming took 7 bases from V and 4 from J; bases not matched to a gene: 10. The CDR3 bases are TGTGCCAGCATCCGAGCGGGAGTCGGGTCAGATACGCAGTATTTT. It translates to CASIRAGVGSDTQYF.